The present TCR beta chain was sequenced within a study of siplizumab effects on memory and regulatory T cells. Study conclusions and caveats: In roughly 80-97% of proliferating CD4+ or CD8+ clones, a naive or memory phenotype could not be assigned. Proliferating Tregs taken from siplizumab cultures were not shown to have a confirmed suppressive function. Naive T cells appeared more varied than memory cells and looked like key alloresponse contributors. Assignment to unstimulated subsets succeeded for only a minor fraction of the alloreactive clones.

As concerns this clone: Its specificity is unknown.

TCRdb's table, derived via immunoSEQ multiplex PCR, lists solely in-frame clones and lacks some. Seen here are roughly 69,000 clones, around four fifths observed once, and the top ten hold 3% to 4%. The CDR3 has 14 residues. The germline CDR1 and CDR2 sequences are SNHLY and FYNNEI. The V and J ends lost 4 bases and 4 bases respectively, with 10 bases between them. What was sequenced was memory CD4+ T cells sorted from blood. The TCR was taken from a human donor in good health. V gene TRBV2 combines with J gene TRBJ2-2; D is possibly TRBD2 (6 bases). CDR3 DNA: TGTGCCAGCAGTGTCGGGAGTGGCACCGGGGAGCTGTTTTTT. Translated: CASSVGSGTGELFF.